This T cell receptor beta chain was obtained from a study of identical twins. Study-level findings and limits: Memory repertoires lacked the insertion deficit that abundant cord blood beta clonotypes showed. Partly confounded zero-insertion analyses could result from invariant MAIT and iNKT cells.

This clonotype showed up many times. Its specificity is unknown. Trimming pared 5 bases from V and 7 bases from J, leaving 15 bases between. Germline V gene lookup returns CDR1 SEHNR and CDR2 FQNEAQ (reference sequence). The CDR3 is made up of 13 amino acids. TCRdb used MiXCR to reprocess the 5' RACE reads, holding one entry per CDR3 protein. This sample has more than 200,000 distinct CDR3 sequences, with 11% to 15% found just once. The sequence was obtained from a young woman in good health. Sequencing input: memory (CD45RO+) T cells sorted from blood. This chain uses TRBV7-9 with TRBJ2-7; a weak D match, TRBD2 (6 bases). CDR3 residues: CASSPTSFREQYF. The DNA of the CDR3 is TGTGCCAGCAGCCCGACTAGTTTTAGAGAGCAGTACTTC.